Below, one TCR beta chain is given with its context. Participant age was about 18 to 95 years, and participants resided in roughly 25 US areas. This entry belongs to a study of blood T cell repertoires in COVID-19. About the study: Acute and convalescent COVID-19 samples came from the United States, Italy and Spain. T cells, B-cell-depleted T cells, or PBMCs provided the cDNA or gDNA that served as material.

Clones were read by immunoSEQ multiplex PCR, and TCRdb kept only the in-frame ones, dropping some. Among around 400,000 clones, nearly 90% were seen once, and the ten largest hold about 1.8%. CDR1 is MNHEY and CDR2 is SMNVEV in the germline V gene (reference sequence). Trimming took 2 bases from V and 2 from J; bases not matched to a gene: 7. The CDR3 extends over 16 amino acids. V usage is TRBV27 and J usage is TRBJ2-7; the match to TRBD1 covers 9 bases. The sequence was obtained from a woman younger than 45 who had recovered from COVID-19. The material sequenced was PBMCs or T cells enriched from blood (not recorded which). DNA of the CDR3: TGTGCCAGCAGTTTAGCCGGGACAGGGCGCGCCTACGAGCAGTACTTC. This translates into CASSLAGTGRAYEQYF.